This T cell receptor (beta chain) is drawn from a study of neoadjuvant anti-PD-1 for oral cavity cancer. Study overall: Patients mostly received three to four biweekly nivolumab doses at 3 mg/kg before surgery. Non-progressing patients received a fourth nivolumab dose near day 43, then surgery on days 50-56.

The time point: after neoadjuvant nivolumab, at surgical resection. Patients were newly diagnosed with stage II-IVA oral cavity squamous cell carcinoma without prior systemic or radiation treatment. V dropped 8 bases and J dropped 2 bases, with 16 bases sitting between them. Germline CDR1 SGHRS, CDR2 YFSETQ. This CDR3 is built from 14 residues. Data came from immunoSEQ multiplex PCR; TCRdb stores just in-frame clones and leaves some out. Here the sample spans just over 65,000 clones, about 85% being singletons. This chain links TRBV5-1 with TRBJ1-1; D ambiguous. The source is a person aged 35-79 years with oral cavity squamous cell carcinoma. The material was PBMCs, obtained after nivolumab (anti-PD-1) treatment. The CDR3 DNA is TGCGCCAGTTCAAGACAATCTCTCAACACTGAAGCTTTCTTT. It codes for CASSRQSLNTEAFF. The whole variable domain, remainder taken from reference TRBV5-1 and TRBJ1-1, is KAGVTQTPRYLIKTRGQQVTLSCSPISGHRSVSWYQQTPGQGLQFLFEYFSETQRNKGNFPGRFSGRQFSNSRSEMNVSTLELGDSALYLCASSRQSLNTEAFFGQGTRLTVV.